Listed here are 3 T cell receptor beta chains from one sample, sequenced in a study of blood T cell repertoires in COVID-19. Method: immunoSEQ multiplex PCR; TCRdb's copy keeps in-frame clones and lacks some. The table lists about 250,000 clones, around 86% of them singletons. Sequenced: PBMCs or T cells enriched from blood (not recorded which). The receptors stem from a woman between 50 and 59 years old who had recovered from COVID-19.

The chain links TRBV6-1 to TRBJ2-4; no clear D gene. Trimming shortened V by 0 bases and J by 0 bases, and 18 bases separated the two germline ends. This CDR3 is built from 19 residues. Germline V CDR1 and CDR2: MNHNS, SASEGT. The CDR3 nucleotides are TGTGCCAGCAGTGAAGCGCTTCTAGGAGCAAAGCTAGCCAAAAACATTCAGTACTTC. Translated: CASSEALLGAKLAKNIQYF.

This chain uses TRBV7-2 with TRBJ1-1, with a tentative D call TRBD1 (6 bases). This CDR3 contains 14 residues. Trimming pared 1 base from V and 3 bases from J, leaving 9 bases between. Per the germline V gene, CDR1 is SGHTA and CDR2 is FQGNSA. CDR3 region: CASSLVAGDTEAFF. CDR3 DNA sequence: TGTGCCAGCAGCTTAGTAGCAGGGGACACTGAAGCTTTCTTT.

The chain combines TRBV10-2 with TRBJ1-1; no firm D call. The V and J ends lost 7 bases and 0 bases respectively, with 15 bases between them. The CDR3 length is 15 residues. Germline loops: CDR1 WSHSY, CDR2 SAAADI. This CDR3 is CASTPPQRLNTEAFF. The DNA for the CDR3 is TGCGCCAGCACCCCCCCCCAGCGCCTGAACACTGAAGCTTTCTTT.